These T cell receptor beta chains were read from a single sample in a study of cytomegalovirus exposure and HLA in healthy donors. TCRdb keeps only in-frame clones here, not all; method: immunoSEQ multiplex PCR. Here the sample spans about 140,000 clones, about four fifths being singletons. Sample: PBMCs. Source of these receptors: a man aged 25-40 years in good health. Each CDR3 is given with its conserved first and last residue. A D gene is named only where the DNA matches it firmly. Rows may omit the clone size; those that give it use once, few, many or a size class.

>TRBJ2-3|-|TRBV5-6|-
CASSLYLTSTDTQYF
TGTGCCAGCAGCTTGTACCTGACTAGCACAGATACGCAGTATTTT
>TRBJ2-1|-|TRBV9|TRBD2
CASTDRGLAGGPPSSYNEQFF
TGTGCCAGCACCGATAGGGGGCTAGCGGGAGGGCCGCCTAGCTCCTACAATGAGCAGTTCTTC
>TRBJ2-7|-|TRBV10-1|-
CASSDLHEQYF
TGCGCCAGCAGTGATCTCCACGAGCAGTACTTC
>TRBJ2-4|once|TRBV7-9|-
CASSPLGAAKNIQYF
TGTGCCAGCAGCCCGCTGGGGGCAGCCAAAAACATTCAGTACTTC
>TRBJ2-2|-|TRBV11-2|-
CASSYSSRGSTGELFF
TGTGCCAGCAGCTACTCATCGAGGGGGAGCACCGGGGAGCTGTTTTTT
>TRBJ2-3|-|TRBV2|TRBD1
CASSRTGGTDTQYF
TGTGCCAGCAGTAGGACAGGGGGCACAGATACGCAGTATTTT
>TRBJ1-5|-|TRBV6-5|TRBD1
CASSPGTGIQPQHF
TGTGCCAGCAGTCCCGGGACAGGTATTCAGCCCCAGCATTTT
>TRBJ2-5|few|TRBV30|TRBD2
CAWKGGRHQETQYF
TGTGCCTGGAAGGGCGGGAGGCACCAAGAGACCCAGTACTTC
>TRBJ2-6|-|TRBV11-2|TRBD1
CASSLVGTGSGANVLTF
TGTGCCAGCAGCTTAGTGGGGACAGGGTCTGGGGCCAACGTCCTGACTTTC
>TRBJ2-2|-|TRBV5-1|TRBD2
CASSFRGVDTGELFF
TGCGCCAGCAGCTTTCGGGGGGTTGACACCGGGGAGCTGTTTTTT
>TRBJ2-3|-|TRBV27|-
CASSWDTLSADTQYF
TGTGCCAGCAGTTGGGACACACTTAGCGCAGATACGCAGTATTTT
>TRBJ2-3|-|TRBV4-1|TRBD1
CASSQLGQPVISTDTQYF
TGCGCCAGCAGCCAATTGGGACAGCCGGTAATCAGCACAGATACGCAGTATTTT
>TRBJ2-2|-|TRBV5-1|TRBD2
CASSLTSGRIVGELFF
TGCGCCAGCAGCTTAACTAGCGGGAGAATTGTCGGGGAGCTGTTTTTT
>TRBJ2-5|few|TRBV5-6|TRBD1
CASSFRGQGYQETQYF
TGTGCCAGCAGCTTCCGAGGACAGGGGTACCAAGAGACCCAGTACTTC
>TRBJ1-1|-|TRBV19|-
CASTQWSSRTEAFF
TGTGCCAGTACCCAATGGAGTTCTCGCACTGAAGCTTTCTTT
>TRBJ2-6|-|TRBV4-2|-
CASSQDQGTGANVLTF
TGTGCCAGCAGCCAAGATCAGGGGACAGGGGCCAACGTCCTGACTTTC
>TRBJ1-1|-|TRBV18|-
CASSPRSGNTEAFF
TGTGCCAGCTCACCACGGAGTGGGAACACTGAAGCTTTCTTT
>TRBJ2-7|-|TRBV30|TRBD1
CAWAPTGREQYF
TGTGCCTGGGCCCCGACAGGGCGGGAGCAGTACTTC
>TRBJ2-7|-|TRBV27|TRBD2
CASSLSNLAGLEQYF
TGTGCCAGCAGTTTATCGAACCTAGCGGGACTTGAGCAGTACTTC
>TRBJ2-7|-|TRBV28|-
CASSLSPYEQYF
TGTGCCAGCAGTTTATCCCCATACGAGCAGTACTTC